The entry below describes one T cell receptor beta chain. Its antigen is currently unknown. The repertoire was sequenced with immunoSEQ multiplex PCR; TCRdb's copy has only in-frame clones and lacks some. The table includes about 20,000 clones, around 78% detected once. The authors processed graft tissue to release intraepithelial and lamina propria lymphocytes. The entry originates in a study of graft-versus-host responses after intestinal transplantation. Overall study: Each recipient received a multivisceral, liver-intestinal, or isolated intestinal graft. Anti-thymocyte globulin was used for induction in all recipients, who then took tacrolimus and steroids for about three years. Study outcomes and limitations: Within the allografts of patients who had graft-donor T cell macrochimerism, graft-versus-host to host-versus-graft clonal ratios were high. Declines in HvG clones occurring early post-transplant were associated with peak circulating GvH clone levels.

Germline V gene lookup returns CDR1 ENHRY and CDR2 SYGVKD. This CDR3 contains 15 residues. Trimming took off 9 bases at V and 0 bases at J, with 15 bases between the two ends. The sample here was ileum tissue, taken 12 days after intestinal transplant. This TCR derives from a human patient who received an intestinal transplant, so some T cells may come from the graft donor. This chain links TRBV10-3 with TRBJ2-1, with a weak D call TRBD2 (6 bases). The CDR3 DNA reads TGTGCCATAACCCCCGGGGGTGGCTCCTACAATGAGCAGTTCTTC. This encodes CAITPGGGSYNEQFF.